This TCR beta chain is from a study of OX40 agonist ivuxolimab in advanced cancers. Study in general: Checkpoint inhibitors had been given previously to approximately 41% of patients.

Germline values: CDR1 SQVTM, CDR2 ANQGSEA. This CDR3 is built from 12 residues. The V end lost 2 bases, the J end lost 3 bases, and 7 bases lay between the germline ends. The data were produced by immunoSEQ multiplex PCR, yet TCRdb's version contains in-frame clones alone and is incomplete. The repertoire has some 33,000 clones, roughly 89% of them found once; the top ten carry approximately 40%. V gene TRBV29-1 combines with J gene TRBJ1-1; D gene uncertain. This material consisted of CD4+ or CD8+ T cells sorted from blood, taken in a trial of the OX40 agonist ivuxolimab. The receptor's source is an adult with an advanced solid tumor such as melanoma, head and neck, liver or kidney cancer. The CDR3 DNA reads as TGCAGCGTTGAAAGGCTGGACACTGAAGCTTTCTTT. Translating gives CSVERLDTEAFF.